One T cell receptor (beta chain) is described in this entry. The data originate from a study of blood T cell repertoires in COVID-19. Clones were read by immunoSEQ multiplex PCR, and TCRdb kept only the in-frame ones, dropping some. The data contain over 85,000 clones, 70% to 85% of them singletons. V lost 5 bases to trimming and J lost 6 bases, with 17 bases between them. The germline V gene has CDR1 SGHDN and CDR2 FVKESK. This CDR3 has 14 residues. The specimen sequenced was peripheral blood. The clonotype originates from a human donor in a cohort sampled during active COVID-19. The rearrangement uses TRBV14 and TRBJ2-7, with D maybe TRBD1 (5 bases). In DNA, the CDR3 is TGTGCCAGCAGCATCAATAGGGGTCCTCTCGAGCAGTACTTC. Translated, it gives CASSINRGPLEQYF.